The 31 T cell receptor beta chains in this list originate from one sample, sequenced in a study of response to subunit inactivated influenza vaccine. In TCRdb, the RT-PCR reads were re-called with MiXCR into one record per CDR3 protein. In the table there are around 480,000 distinct CDR3 sequences, over 9.5% of which are singletons. The material was PBMCs from blood, obtained roughly 48 days after vaccination. The source of these receptors is a man aged 45-60 years who received an inactivated influenza vaccine.

The table lists this clonotype with a few counts. The V call is TRBV7-2, the J call TRBJ1-4, with unresolved D. V was clipped by 5 bases and J by 5 bases, with 15 bases between them. The CDR3 runs to 15 residues. Germline V gene data show CDR1 as SGHTA and CDR2 as FQGNSA. The CDR3 DNA is TGTGCCAGCAGCCCCCCCGGGTACGGGAATGAAAAACTGTTTTTT. Encoded protein: CASSPPGYGNEKLFF.

The chain is built from TRBV18 and TRBJ2-5; 8 bases fit TRBD2. Germline loops: CDR1 KGHSH, CDR2 LQKENI. This CDR3 is 14 amino acids long. Trimming took 6 bases from V and 10 from J; bases not matched to a gene: 13. The CDR3 nucleotides are TGTGCCAGCTCCCCTCCCAACCCGGGGGGGGGCCAGTACTTC. It encodes CASSPPNPGGGQYF.

J is TRBJ2-5 and V is TRBV20-1; 8 nucleotides align to TRBD2. CDR1 is DFQATT and CDR2 is SNEGSKA in the germline V gene (reference sequence). The length of the CDR3 is 16 residues. V lost 0 bases, J lost 5 bases, and 11 bases stayed unmatched. CDR3 amino acids: CSARDFPRGAWETQYF. The DNA of the CDR3 is TGCAGTGCTAGAGATTTCCCGCGGGGGGCATGGGAGACCCAGTACTTC.

This sequence joins TRBV2 and TRBJ2-1; unclear D gene. V gave up 7 bases and J gave up 4 bases, with 8 bases separating them. The V gene's germline CDR1 is SNHLY and CDR2 FYNNEI. The CDR3 is made up of 12 amino acids. The CDR3 bases are TGTGCCAGCAACAAAGCTTACAATGAGCAGTTCTTC. It encodes CASNKAYNEQFF.

In its sample, this clonotype was seen a few times. The rearrangement uses TRBV6-2 or TRBV6-3 and TRBJ2-2, with D uncertain. Germline V gene data show CDR1 as MNHEY and CDR2 as SVGEGT. The CDR3 has 14 residues. V was clipped by 7 bases and J by 3 bases, with 12 bases between them. CDR3 region: CASTSGAYTGELFF. CDR3 DNA sequence: TGTGCCAGCACCTCAGGAGCGTACACCGGGGAGCTGTTTTTT.

This clonotype was observed many times. This CDR3 is CASSFPRSRGNGYTF. As DNA, the CDR3 is TGTGCCAGCAGTTTTCCCAGGTCCAGGGGTAATGGCTACACCTTC. V usage is TRBV6-2 or TRBV6-3 and J usage is TRBJ1-2; TRBD1 is a possible D gene (6 bases). The CDR3 runs to 15 residues. The germline V gene has CDR1 MNHEY and CDR2 SVGEGT. Trimming removed 4 bases at V and 6 bases at J, with 18 bases between.

This clonotype has ten or more counts. CDR3 region: CSADSSVTYNEQFF. The DNA of the CDR3 is TGCAGCGCCGACAGTTCGGTGACCTACAATGAGCAGTTCTTC. The V gene is TRBV29-1, the J gene TRBJ2-1, with a weak D call TRBD1 (5 bases). Per the germline V gene, CDR1 is SQVTM and CDR2 is ANQGSEA. This CDR3 region has 14 residues. Trimming left V 7 bases short and J 2 bases short, with 15 bases between.

The rearrangement uses TRBV5-5 and TRBJ1-2, with TRBD1 as a possible D gene (5 bases). The ends were cut back, 2 bases at V and 1 base at J, with 12 bases in the middle. The CDR3 has 15 residues. CDR1 and CDR2 from the germline V gene are SGHKS and YYEKEE (reference sequence). For the CDR3, the DNA is TGTGCCAGCAGCTTTTCGGGACTCCATAACTATGGCTACACCTTC. As protein: CASSFSGLHNYGYTF. Complete variable domain (other parts from reference TRBV5-5 and TRBJ1-2): DAGVTQSPTHLIKTRGQQVTLRCSPISGHKSVSWYQQVLGQGPQFIFQYYEKEERGRGNFPDRFSARQFPNYSSELNVNALLLGDSALYLCASSFSGLHNYGYTFGSGTRLTVV.

The chain uses TRBV11-2 and TRBJ2-2, with 10 bases matching TRBD2. The germline CDR1 and CDR2 sequences are SGHAT and FQNNGV. V dropped 6 bases and J dropped 1; count of bases not matched to a gene: 5. CDR3 size: 16 residues. The chain's CDR3 is CASRIAGGLNTGELFF. CDR3 nucleotides: TGTGCCAGCAGAATAGCGGGAGGTTTGAACACCGGGGAGCTGTTTTTT.

This clonotype was picked up a small number of times. The rearrangement joins TRBV20-1 to TRBJ2-7; a possible D gene is TRBD2 (5 bases). Germline lookup yields CDR1 DFQATT and CDR2 SNEGSKA (reference sequence). V was cut by 2 bases and J by 7 bases, with 18 bases left in between. The length of the CDR3 is 14 residues. This chain's CDR3 is CSARSPARPGEQYF. The CDR3 DNA sequence: TGCAGTGCTAGATCCCCGGCCAGACCGGGGGAGCAGTACTTC.

This clonotype showed up many times. This CDR3 reads CSATSATTLNQPQHF. The CDR3 nucleotides read TGCAGTGCTACGTCGGCCACAACCCTTAATCAGCCCCAGCATTTT. This rearrangement joins TRBV20-1 to TRBJ1-5; D is undetermined. From germline, CDR1 is DFQATT and CDR2 SNEGSKA (reference sequence). V lost 4 bases and J 4 bases, leaving 17 bases between the germline ends. The CDR3 consists of 15 residues.

In its sample, this clonotype was seen many times. The chain is built from TRBV20-1 and TRBJ2-3; TRBD1 might be the D (6 bases). Germline V CDR1 and CDR2: DFQATT, SNEGSKA (reference sequence). Trimming took 4 bases from V and 5 from J, leaving 13 bases between them. The CDR3 length is 13 residues. As DNA, the CDR3 is TGCAGTGCTATTCCTGAGGGGGAAGATACGCAGTATTTT. Protein sequence: CSAIPEGEDTQYF.

This clonotype was seen more than once but under ten times. The chain recombines TRBV20-1 with TRBJ2-5, with no clear D. The V and J ends lost 3 bases and 5 bases respectively, with 10 bases between them. CDR3 length equals 12 residues. The germline gives CDR1 DFQATT, CDR2 SNEGSKA (reference sequence). The CDR3 nucleotides are TGCAGTGCTAGGGCCCCGCAGGAGACCCAGTACTTC. Translating gives CSARAPQETQYF.

V is TRBV30 and J is TRBJ1-1; the D is unclear. Germline V CDR1 and CDR2: GTSNPN, SVGIG (reference sequence). This CDR3 region has 14 residues. Deletions cut 3 bases from V and 0 bases from J, with 11 bases between. The CDR3 region is CAWSPFALNTEAFF. In DNA form, the CDR3 reads TGTGCCTGGAGCCCCTTCGCCCTGAACACTGAAGCTTTCTTT.

This chain joins TRBV6-1 and TRBJ2-3; D may be TRBD1 (5 bases). Germline CDR1 reads MNHNS; CDR2 reads SASEGT. The CDR3 covers 14 residues. V lost 3 bases and J lost 3, with 10 bases in between. The CDR3 nucleotides are TGTGCCAGCAGTGATTGGGGCAAAACAGATACGCAGTATTTT. It translates to CASSDWGKTDTQYF.

A few counts support this clonotype. The chain is built from TRBV25-1 and TRBJ2-7; TRBD2 might be the D (5 bases). Germline-derived CDR1 and CDR2 are MGHDK and SYGVNS. Trimming took 6 bases from V and 0 from J, leaving 9 bases between them. The CDR3 spans 13 residues. Written as DNA, the CDR3 is TGTGCCAGCAGAGCGGCCGCCTCCTACGAGCAGTACTTC. Its protein product is CASRAAASYEQYF.

This clonotype was recorded a few times. This sequence joins TRBV28 and TRBJ2-2; D may be TRBD1 or TRBD2 (5 bases each). This CDR3 has 14 residues. Trimming removed 2 bases from V and 3 bases from J, with 7 bases in between. CDR1 is MDHEN, CDR2 SYDVKM, per germline. The CDR3 sequence is CASSLGGHTGELFF. The CDR3 region has the DNA TGTGCCAGCAGTTTAGGGGGACACACCGGGGAGCTGTTTTTT.

This clonotype has a handful of counts. V gene TRBV4-1 combines with J gene TRBJ2-5; D is ambiguous. The V end lost 8 bases, the J end lost 2 bases, and 12 bases lay between the germline ends. The CDR3 length is 13 residues. Germline V gene sequence: CDR1 MGHRA, CDR2 YSYEKL. The CDR3 region is CASGLGRQETQYF. In DNA, the CDR3 is TGCGCCAGCGGCCTAGGACGGCAAGAGACCCAGTACTTC.

This clonotype was seen repeatedly, ten times or more. The rearrangement links TRBV4-3 to TRBJ2-7; 10 positions match TRBD2. V gave up 1 base and J gave up 0 bases; unmatched junction bases: 3. Germline CDR1 and CDR2: LGHNA and YSLEER. The CDR3 totals 16 residues. The CDR3 is CASSQVASGSSYEQYF. The CDR3 nucleotides read TGCGCCAGCAGCCAAGTGGCTAGCGGGAGCTCCTACGAGCAGTACTTC.

The sample holds a few counts of this clonotype. The chain couples TRBV7-2 to TRBJ2-7; TRBD1 matches 12 bases. Trimming cost V 4 bases and J 10 bases; bases outside gene matches: 11. This CDR3 has 15 residues. The germline gives CDR1 SGHTA, CDR2 FQGNSA. The CDR3 DNA is TGTGCCAGCAGCTCCTCGGGACAGGGGGCGACTGAACAGTACTTC. It encodes CASSSSGQGATEQYF.

This clonotype was found a few times. The chain has TRBV16 and TRBJ1-1; D not resolved. This CDR3 has 15 amino acids. V shed 2 bases and J shed 0 bases, with 10 bases lying between them. Germline CDR1 and CDR2: KGHSY and FQNENV. CDR3 DNA: TGTGCCAGCAGCCAAATACCGGGGATGAACACTGAAGCTTTCTTT. It encodes CASSQIPGMNTEAFF.

CDR3 loop: CASSLGSTGSNTGELFF. CDR3 coding DNA: TGTGCCAGCAGCTTAGGGTCGACAGGGTCGAACACCGGGGAGCTGTTTTTT. This chain joins TRBV7-9 and TRBJ2-2; 7 nucleotides align to TRBD1. This CDR3 contains 17 residues. V dropped 1 base and J dropped 0; count of bases not matched to a gene: 5. CDR1 and CDR2 from the germline V gene are SEHNR and FQNEAQ (reference sequence).

This clonotype has a handful of counts. The chain employs TRBV5-1 and TRBJ2-7, with TRBD1 identical over 7 bases. The CDR3 contains 15 residues. V dropped 0 bases and J dropped 3; count of bases not matched to a gene: 6. CDR1 is SGHRS and CDR2 is YFSETQ in the germline V gene. As DNA, the CDR3 is TGCGCCAGCAGCTTGGTAGGTGACAGGGTCTACGAGCAGTACTTC. Translated, it gives CASSLVGDRVYEQYF.

The chain's CDR3 is CSAQDTDTQYF. CDR3 DNA: TGCAGTGCTCAGGACACAGATACGCAGTATTTT. The rearrangement joins TRBV20-1 to TRBJ2-3; D is uncertain. Germline CDR1 is DFQATT and CDR2 is SNEGSKA (reference sequence). The germline V and J ends were trimmed by 5 bases and 2 bases, with 5 bases remaining between them. The CDR3 is 11 residues long.

This clonotype was seen a few times. This sequence joins TRBV4-2 and TRBJ2-7, with D uncertain. CDR1 and CDR2 (germline): LGHNA, YNFKEQ. The V end lost 0 bases, the J end lost 2 bases, and 11 bases lay between the germline ends. CDR3 length: 15 residues. CDR3 amino acids: CASSQEGQVPYEQYF. In nucleotides, the CDR3 is TGTGCCAGCAGCCAAGAAGGCCAGGTACCCTACGAGCAGTACTTC.

This clonotype was seen only a few times. The rearrangement uses TRBV7-2 and TRBJ2-7; no clear D. Per germline, CDR1 SGHTA and CDR2 FQGNSA. V shed 5 bases and J shed 2 bases, with 13 bases lying between them. The CDR3 spans 14 residues. The CDR3 here is CASSTRTAPYEQYF. The CDR3 region has the DNA TGTGCCAGCAGCACAAGGACGGCTCCCTACGAGCAGTACTTC.

CDR3 residues: CASSSKLAGITDTQYF. The DNA for the CDR3 is TGTGCCAGCAGCTCCAAGTTAGCGGGAATCACAGATACGCAGTATTTT. The chain couples TRBV12-3 or TRBV12-4 to TRBJ2-3; 8 bases fit TRBD2. After removal of 6 bases from V and 2 bases from J, the junction contained 10 bases not matched to a gene. The CDR3 consists of 16 residues.

This chain links TRBV28 with TRBJ2-2, with unresolved D. Germline V gene data show CDR1 as MDHEN and CDR2 as SYDVKM. Trimming cost V 11 bases and J 0 bases, with 13 bases left between them. The CDR3 totals 14 residues. Written as DNA, the CDR3 is TGTGCCGGTAGGGTTCGGTCGAACACCGGGGAGCTGTTTTTT. It yields the protein CAGRVRSNTGELFF. Full variable domain (remainder filled in from reference TRBV28 and TRBJ2-2): DVKVTQSSRYLVKRTGEKVFLECVQDMDHENMFWYRQDPGLGLRLIYFSYDVKMKEKGDIPEGYSVSREKKERFSLILESASTNQTSMYLCAGRVRSNTGELFFGEGSRLTVL.

This clonotype was seen a few times. The J gene is TRBJ1-4, the V gene TRBV5-1; D gene uncertain. This CDR3 is 15 amino acids long. The V and J ends lost 3 bases and 8 bases respectively, with 17 bases between them. Looked up from germline, CDR1 is SGHRS and CDR2 is YFSETQ. CDR3 residues: CASSSTLSGREKLFF. For the CDR3, the DNA is TGCGCCAGCAGCTCGACCCTCTCGGGAAGAGAAAAACTGTTTTTT.

The chain carries TRBV4-1 and TRBJ2-2; 8 bases are shared with TRBD2. Germline trimming cut 4 bases from V and 3 bases from J; bases unmatched to any gene: 10. The CDR3 is 17 residues long. Germline CDR1 MGHRA, CDR2 YSYEKL. CDR3 nucleotide sequence: TGCGCCAGCAGCCCCAACCCGGCGGGGGGATACACCGGGGAGCTGTTTTTT. It encodes CASSPNPAGGYTGELFF.

J is TRBJ2-5 and V is TRBV29-1; a weak D match, TRBD1 (6 bases). In germline, CDR1 is SQVTM, CDR2 ANQGSEA. The length of the CDR3 is 13 residues. With 7 bases removed from V and 5 bases from J, the gap between germline ends came to 17 bases. The CDR3 spells CSAADPRGETQYF. CDR3 nucleotides: TGCAGCGCCGCGGACCCGAGGGGGGAGACCCAGTACTTC.